The clone carrying this TCR beta chain was counted between two and nine times. The data are from a study of blood T cell repertoires in COVID-19. Germline CDR1 is SEHNR and CDR2 is FQNEAQ (reference sequence). This CDR3 is built from 14 residues. The ends were cut back, 3 bases at V and 0 bases at J, with 6 bases in the middle. Per the original data handling: The assay estimated nucleated cells by amplifying reference gene primers. Only in-frame clones appear in the TCRdb table, and some are missing; sequencing was by immunoSEQ multiplex PCR. D and trimming were read from the DNA, whereas the V and J calls and clone size are those reported in that table. Counted here are around 110,000 clones, around nine tenths occurring once; the ten biggest clones make up roughly 4.5%.

The origin of this receptor is a man aged 35 to 55 with acute or convalescent COVID-19. The rearrangement uses TRBV7-9 and TRBJ2-1; D is unresolved. The specimen was peripheral blood. CDR3 sequence reads: CASSFSSSYNEQFF. The CDR3 DNA reads TGTGCCAGCAGCTTCTCGTCCTCCTACAATGAGCAGTTCTTC.